Sample share makes the clone carrying this T cell receptor (beta chain) medium-sized (0.01 to 0.1%). Per the study methods: Researchers report that nucleated cell counts were estimated from reference gene primer amplification. Measured with immunoSEQ multiplex PCR; TCRdb has only the in-frame clones, and not every one. V and J calls and clone size are as listed in that table; D and trimming were resolved from the DNA. The repertoire includes some 70,000 clones, 65% to 80% of them detected once, and about 10% sits in the top ten. The data derive from a study of blood T cell repertoires in COVID-19. Background on the study: Material from acute and convalescent COVID-19 was sourced from the United States, Italy and Spain. PBMCs, B-cell-depleted T cells, or T cells provided the cDNA or gDNA that made up the material.

V lost 6 bases, J lost 2 bases, and 9 bases stayed unmatched. The germline V gene has CDR1 MNHNY and CDR2 SVGAGI (reference sequence). The CDR3 has 15 amino acids. This rearrangement joins TRBV6-6 to TRBJ1-1; the match to TRBD1 covers 7 bases. The receptor was derived from a woman in her fifties or sixties with acute or convalescent COVID-19. The sample consisted of peripheral blood. For the CDR3, the DNA is TGTGCCAGCAGCCCATCCGGGACAGCAAACACTGAAGCTTTCTTT. Its translation is CASSPSGTANTEAFF.